The TCR beta chain described here comes from a study of blood T cell repertoires in COVID-19. Per the original data handling: Amplification of reference gene primers provided the estimated nucleated cell counts. TCRdb keeps only in-frame clones here, not all; method: immunoSEQ multiplex PCR. Clone size and V and J calls were adopted from that table, with D and trimming inferred from the DNA. This table holds roughly 180,000 clones, approximately 90% found once. Germline-derived CDR1 and CDR2 are SGHNT and YYREEE (reference sequence). The CDR3 runs 15 residues. The V end was cut by 4 bases, the J end by 0 bases, with 10 bases between.

The V gene is TRBV5-4, the J gene TRBJ1-4, with D possibly being TRBD1 (5 bases). The source is a woman between 25 and 40 years old who had recovered from COVID-19. The sample taken for sequencing was PBMCs or T cells enriched from blood (not recorded which). CDR3 in DNA: TGTGCCAGCAGCGCGGACACAACAACTAATGAAAAACTGTTTTTT. Encoded protein: CASSADTTTNEKLFF. Together with reference TRBV5-4 and TRBJ1-4, the CDR3 gives the full variable domain: ETGVTQSPTHLIKTRGQQVTLRCSSQSGHNTVSWYQQALGQGPQFIFQYYREEENGRGNFPPRFSGLQFPNYSSELNVNALELDDSALYLCASSADTTTNEKLFFGSGTQLSVL.